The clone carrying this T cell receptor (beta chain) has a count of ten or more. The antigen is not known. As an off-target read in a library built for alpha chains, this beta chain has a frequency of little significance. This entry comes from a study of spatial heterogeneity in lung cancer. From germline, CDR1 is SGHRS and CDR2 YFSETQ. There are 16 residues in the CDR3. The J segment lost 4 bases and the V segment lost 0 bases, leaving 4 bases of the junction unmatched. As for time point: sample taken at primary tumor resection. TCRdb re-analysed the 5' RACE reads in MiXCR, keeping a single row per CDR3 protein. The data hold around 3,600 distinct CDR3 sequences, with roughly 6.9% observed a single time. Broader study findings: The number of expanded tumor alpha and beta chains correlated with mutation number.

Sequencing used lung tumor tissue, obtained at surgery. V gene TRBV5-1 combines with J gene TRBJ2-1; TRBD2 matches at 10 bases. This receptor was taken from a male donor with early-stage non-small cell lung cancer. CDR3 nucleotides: TGCGCCAGCAGCTTGGTGGCTAGCGGGGGATACAATGAGCAGTTCTTC. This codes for CASSLVASGGYNEQFF.